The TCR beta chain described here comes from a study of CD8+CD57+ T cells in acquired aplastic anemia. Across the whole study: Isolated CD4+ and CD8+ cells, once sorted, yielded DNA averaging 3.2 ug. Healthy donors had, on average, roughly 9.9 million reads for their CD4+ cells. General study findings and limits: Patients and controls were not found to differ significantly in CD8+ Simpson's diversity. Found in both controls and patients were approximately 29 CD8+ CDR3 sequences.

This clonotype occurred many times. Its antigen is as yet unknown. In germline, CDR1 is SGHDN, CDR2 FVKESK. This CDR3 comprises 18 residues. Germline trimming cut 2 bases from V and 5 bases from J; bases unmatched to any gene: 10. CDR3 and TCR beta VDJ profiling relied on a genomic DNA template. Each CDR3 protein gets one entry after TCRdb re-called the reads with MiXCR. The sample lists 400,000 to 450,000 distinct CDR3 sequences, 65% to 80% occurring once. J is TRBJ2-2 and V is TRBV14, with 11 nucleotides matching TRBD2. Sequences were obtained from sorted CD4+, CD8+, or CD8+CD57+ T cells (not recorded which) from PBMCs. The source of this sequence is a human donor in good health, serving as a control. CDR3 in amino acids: CASSQNVAGGPLTGELFF. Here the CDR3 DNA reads TGTGCCAGCAGCCAAAACGTAGCGGGGGGGCCTTTGACCGGGGAGCTGTTTTTT.